Listed below are T cell receptor beta chains from one sample, sequenced in a study of blood T cell repertoires in COVID-19. Generated by immunoSEQ multiplex PCR, the TCRdb table keeps only in-frame clones and is missing some. The sample has around 300,000 clones; 85% to 90% are singletons. Sequencing was carried out using PBMCs or T cells enriched from blood (not recorded which). These receptor sequences come from an older woman who had recovered from COVID-19. Each CDR3 is given with its conserved first and last residue. A D gene is named only where the DNA matches it firmly. Size is stated for part of the rows, as once, few or many counts, or as a class when the clone is expanded.

few | TRBJ2-7 | TRBV3-1/TRBV3-2 | TRBD2 | TGTGCCAGCAGCCCTGAAACCAATAGCGGGAGCTACGAGCAGTACTTC | CASSPETNSGSYEQYF
NA | TRBJ1-2 | TRBV5-1 | TRBD1 | TGCGCCAGCAGCTTAACTTATACCCGGGACAGGAGACTCTATGGCTACACCTTC | CASSLTYTRDRRLYGYTF
NA | TRBJ2-7 | TRBV12-3/TRBV12-4 | NA | TGTGCCAGCAGTTTGGGGCCCCGGGTGTTGAACTTC | CASSLGPRVLNF
NA | TRBJ2-3 | TRBV7-3 | TRBD2 | TGTGCCAGCAGCTTATCACCTAGCGGGGGAGCAACAGATACGCAGTATTTT | CASSLSPSGGATDTQYF
once | TRBJ1-2 | TRBV28 | TRBD1 | TGTGCCAGCAACAACAGGGGGCGCGGATCTAACTATGGCTACACCTTC | CASNNRGRGSNYGYTF
NA | TRBJ2-1 | TRBV10-3 | TRBD2 | TGTGCCATCAGCGACGGACTAGCGGGATCCGATGAGCAGTTCTTC | CAISDGLAGSDEQFF
NA | TRBJ1-5 | TRBV19 | NA | TGTGCCAGTAGTATTAACGGGTCCCCGGGTCAGCCCCAGCATTTT | CASSINGSPGQPQHF
NA | TRBJ1-1 | TRBV11-3 | TRBD1 | TGTGCCAGCAGCTTGGGACAGGGGGACACTGAAGCTTTCTTT | CASSLGQGDTEAFF
few | TRBJ2-7 | TRBV7-3 | NA | TGTGCCAGCAGCCCCCCCGCGTCGCACGAGCAGTACTTC | CASSPPASHEQYF
NA | TRBJ2-4 | TRBV2 | TRBD1 | TGTGCCAGCAGTCCTAAGACAGGGATAGCCAAAAACATTCAGTACTTC | CASSPKTGIAKNIQYF
NA | TRBJ1-2 | TRBV24-1 | TRBD1 | TGTGCCACCAACTTAAGGACAGGGGTTCCTCATGGCTACACCTTC | CATNLRTGVPHGYTF
NA | TRBJ2-7 | TRBV9 | TRBD1 | TGTGCCAGCAGCCCCCGGGACAGGGATTACGAGCAGTACTTC | CASSPRDRDYEQYF
NA | TRBJ1-3 | TRBV28 | TRBD1 | TGTGCCAGCAGTTTTTACCCCCACACAGGGGCGGTGGGAAACACCATATATTTT | CASSFYPHTGAVGNTIYF
NA | TRBJ1-4 | TRBV28 | TRBD1 | TGTGCCAGCAGTGGACAGGGGGTGGATGAAAAACTGTTTTTT | CASSGQGVDEKLFF
once | TRBJ2-7 | TRBV27 | TRBD2 | TGTGCCAGCAGCCACCCAACTAGCGGGGGGGTCCCGCAGACCTACGAGCAGTACTTC | CASSHPTSGGVPQTYEQYF
NA | TRBJ1-3 | TRBV18 | TRBD1 | TGTGCCAGCTCACCAACGGGACAGGTTATCTCTGGAAACACCATATATTTT | CASSPTGQVISGNTIYF
NA | TRBJ1-4 | TRBV6-1 | NA | TGTGCCAGCAGTGAATTACAGGTTAATGAAAAACTGTTTTTT | CASSELQVNEKLFF
NA | TRBJ1-4 | TRBV7-2 | TRBD1 | TGTGCCAGCAGAAGGGGGCAGGCTAATGAAAAACTGTTTTTT | CASRRGQANEKLFF
once | TRBJ2-1 | TRBV28 | TRBD1 | TGTGCCACGTCCCGGGACAGGGACTACAATGAGCAGTTCTTC | CATSRDRDYNEQFF
NA | TRBJ1-1 | TRBV10-3 | TRBD1 | TGTGCCATCAGTGGGGGACAGGGGGCGAACACTGAAGCTTTCTTT | CAISGGQGANTEAFF
NA | TRBJ2-2 | TRBV7-3 | TRBD2 | TGTGCCAGCAGCTTAGCTAGCGGCCCCACCGGGGAGCTGTTTTTT | CASSLASGPTGELFF
NA | TRBJ2-7 | TRBV19 | TRBD1 | TGTGCCAGTAGTATAGGCCACAGGGGGAACTTAGGCTACGAGCAGTACTTC | CASSIGHRGNLGYEQYF
NA | TRBJ2-7 | TRBV5-1 | TRBD1 | TGCGCCAGCAGCTTCACTCCCGGGACAGCCGCCTACGAGCAGTACTTC | CASSFTPGTAAYEQYF
NA | TRBJ1-2 | TRBV7-6 | TRBD1 | TGTGCCAGCAGCTCAGACCTCACAGGGGGCAATGGCTACACCTTC | CASSSDLTGGNGYTF
NA | TRBJ2-3 | TRBV30 | NA | TGTGCCTGGAGTGTTAGATGGGGACATTATAGCACAGATACGCAGTATTTT | CAWSVRWGHYSTDTQYF
few | TRBJ2-3 | TRBV5-5 | NA | TGTGCCAGCAGCTTGTGGGCAGCCACAGATACGCAGTATTTT | CASSLWAATDTQYF
NA | TRBJ2-3 | TRBV9 | NA | TGTGCCAGCTCGACGACAAGCACAGATACGCAGTATTTT | CASSTTSTDTQYF
NA | TRBJ1-2 | TRBV5-1 | TRBD1 | TGCGCCAGCAGCTTGAACACAGGGGCTTCGCATTATGGCTACACCTTC | CASSLNTGASHYGYTF
NA | TRBJ2-2 | TRBV5-1 | TRBD2 | TGCGCCAGCAGCTGGGACCTAGCGGTGAACACCGGGGAGCTGTTTTTT | CASSWDLAVNTGELFF
NA | TRBJ2-7 | TRBV3-1/TRBV3-2 | NA | TGTGTCAGCAGCCTTGACACGGGGTTGGTTTCCGAGCAGTACTTC | CVSSLDTGLVSEQYF
NA | TRBJ2-7 | TRBV14 | TRBD2 | TGTGCCAGCAGCCAAGGCCCTAGCGGAGACTACGAGCAGTACTTC | CASSQGPSGDYEQYF
NA | TRBJ1-2 | TRBV11-2 | TRBD1 | TGTGCCAGCAGCCAAGGAACAGGGGGCTGGGATGGCTACACCTTC | CASSQGTGGWDGYTF
NA | TRBJ2-2 | TRBV7-8 | NA | TGTGCCAGCAGCCCTGGGACACCGAACACCGGGGAGCTGTTTTTT | CASSPGTPNTGELFF
NA | TRBJ2-1 | TRBV11-3 | NA | TGTGCCAGCAGCCGGGGACTGACTTACAATGAGCAGTTCTTC | CASSRGLTYNEQFF
NA | TRBJ2-2 | TRBV3-1/TRBV3-2 | TRBD1 | TGTGCCAGCAGCCAAGATCCCAGGGGGCACACCGGGGAGCTGTTTTTT | CASSQDPRGHTGELFF
NA | TRBJ2-3 | TRBV7-8 | NA | TGTGCCAGCAGCTACCGGGGAGCAGATACGCAGTATTTT | CASSYRGADTQYF
NA | TRBJ1-2 | TRBV3-1/TRBV3-2 | TRBD1 | TGTGCCAGCAGCCAAGGGACAGGGGGGTATGGCTACACCTTC | CASSQGTGGYGYTF
NA | TRBJ1-1 | TRBV6-2/TRBV6-3 | TRBD1 | TGTGCCAGCAGTCTAACGACAGGGGGCCACACTGAAGCTTTCTTT | CASSLTTGGHTEAFF
NA | TRBJ1-1 | TRBV5-1 | TRBD1 | TGCGCCAGCAGCTTGGGGGACAGGGGGAACACTGAAGCTTTCTTT | CASSLGDRGNTEAFF
NA | TRBJ1-1 | TRBV18 | NA | TGTGCCAGCTCATCATGGGCCATAACTTCTATGAACACTGAAGCTTTCTTT | CASSSWAITSMNTEAFF